The rows below give T cell receptor beta chains drawn from one sample of a study of CD8 T cells in Susac syndrome. From the immunoSEQ multiplex PCR reads, TCRdb called clonotypes with MiXCR, one entry per CDR3 protein. The sample contains around 230,000 distinct CDR3 sequences, 95% of which appear only once. Specimen: CD4+ T cells from PBMCs. The origin of the receptors is a human donor with multiple sclerosis. Both conserved end residues are trimmed from each CDR3. The D gene is left open where the match is weak.

TRBV6-5	TRBJ1-2	-	ASSYGAGYWNGYT
TRBV30	TRBJ2-3	TRBD1	AFRQGVTDTQY
TRBV29-1	TRBJ2-7	TRBD1	SVRTGLYEQY
TRBV30	TRBJ2-1	-	AWARRSQF
TRBV20-1	TRBJ2-6	-	SARDWDRGANVLT
TRBV27	TRBJ1-2	TRBD1	ASSLQGAPGYT
TRBV12-3/TRBV12-4	TRBJ2-4	-	ASRSIRDSGTY
TRBV20-1	TRBJ1-2	TRBD1	SARADRADGYT
TRBV27	TRBJ2-7	TRBD1	ASSSDGTGEMVYEQY
TRBV28	TRBJ1-2	TRBD1	ASSDGDSWGYT
TRBV29-1	TRBJ2-5	-	SVVPGEETQY
TRBV7-9	TRBJ2-5	-	ASSHWTNYQETQY